The 23 T cell receptor beta chains below come from one sample, sequenced in a study of T cells in tuberculosis. Cells were sorted from thawed PBMC rested overnight and stained with GMM-loaded CD1B tetramer, viability dye and anti-CD3. The CD1B tetramers carried C32 glucose monomycolate purified from Rhodococcus equi. Method: immunoSEQ multiplex PCR; TCRdb's copy keeps in-frame clones and lacks some. The table lists roughly 61,000 clones, approximately 86% of them singletons, with around a fifth in the top ten. Specimen: CD1b-GMM tetramer-negative cells sorted from PBMCs. The source is an adult woman with latent tuberculosis.

V and J are TRBV19 and TRBJ2-1; TRBD1 agrees at 7 bases. Losses at the gene ends were 6 bases for V and 0 bases for J; bases not matched to a gene: 8. From germline, CDR1 is LNHDA and CDR2 SQIVND (reference sequence). The CDR3 extends over 16 amino acids. The CDR3 sequence is CASRWDSLSSYNEQFF. The CDR3 region has the DNA TGTGCCAGTAGATGGGACAGTCTGAGCTCCTACAATGAGCAGTTCTTC.

The chain links TRBV11-2 to TRBJ2-7; D is possibly TRBD2 (5 bases). Trimming pared 3 bases from V and 3 bases from J, leaving 9 bases between. This CDR3 comprises 13 residues. The germline V gene has CDR1 SGHAT and CDR2 FQNNGV. In DNA, the CDR3 is TGTGCCAGCAGCTTTGGGAGCAGCTACGAGCAGTACTTC. This translates into CASSFGSSYEQYF.

The chain joins TRBV18 to TRBJ2-7, with 9 bases fitting TRBD1. Trimming cost V 3 bases and J 2 bases; bases outside gene matches: 8. The germline V gene has CDR1 KGHSH and CDR2 LQKENI. The CDR3 runs to 16 residues. The CDR3 DNA reads TGTGCCAGCTCACCGGGGACAGGGTTTAACACCTACGAGCAGTACTTC. It translates to CASSPGTGFNTYEQYF.

CDR3 DNA sequence: TGCAGTGCTAGAGAAGCACCTGAAGCTTTCTTT. This encodes CSAREAPEAFF. The V call is TRBV20-1, the J call TRBJ1-1; D remains ambiguous. The CDR3 runs to 11 residues. Germline V gives CDR1 DFQATT, CDR2 SNEGSKA (reference sequence). The V gene lost 0 bases and the J gene lost 6 bases, with 5 bases spanning the gap.

The chain couples TRBV19 to TRBJ2-3; 8 nucleotides agree with TRBD2. CDR3 length: 17 amino acids. Trimming took 1 base from V and 0 from J; bases not matched to a gene: 6. CDR1 is LNHDA, CDR2 SQIVND, per germline (reference sequence). As DNA, the CDR3 is TGTGCCAGTAGTATAGGACTAGCGCCTCGGAGCACAGATACGCAGTATTTT. Translated: CASSIGLAPRSTDTQYF. Looking up the rest from reference TRBV19 and TRBJ2-3 gives the full variable domain: DGGITQSPKYLFRKEGQNVTLSCEQNLNHDAMYWYRQDPGQGLRLIYYSQIVNDFQKGDIAEGYSVSREKKESFPLTVTSAQKNPTAFYLCASSIGLAPRSTDTQYFGPGTRLTVL.

The chain links TRBV4-1 to TRBJ2-7; 7 nucleotides match TRBD1. This CDR3 contains 13 residues. Germline values: CDR1 MGHRA, CDR2 YSYEKL. With 5 bases clipped from V and 3 bases from J, the junction kept 4 bases outside the gene matches. CDR3 amino acids: CASSLTGNYEQYF. CDR3 bases: TGCGCCAGCAGCTTGACAGGGAACTACGAGCAGTACTTC.

The chain has TRBV5-6 and TRBJ1-1; D is unresolved. CDR3 length: 15 residues. Deletions cut 0 bases from V and 4 bases from J, with 13 bases between. Germline assignment: CDR1 SGHDT and CDR2 YYEEEE. CDR3 nucleotide sequence: TGTGCCAGCAGCTTGGGGGGAGGGATGGGCACTGAAGCTTTCTTT. Amino acids: CASSLGGGMGTEAFF. Together with reference TRBV5-6 and TRBJ1-1, the CDR3 gives the full variable domain: DAGVTQSPTHLIKTRGQQVTLRCSPKSGHDTVSWYQQALGQGPQFIFQYYEEEERQRGNFPDRFSGHQFPNYSSELNVNALLLGDSALYLCASSLGGGMGTEAFFGQGTRLTVV.

The V gene is TRBV4-1, the J gene TRBJ2-6; a weak D match, TRBD1 (6 bases). CDR1 and CDR2 from the germline V gene are MGHRA and YSYEKL. The CDR3 sequence is 15 residues long. The V end lost 4 bases, the J end lost 0 bases, and 7 bases lay between the germline ends. CDR3 amino acids: CASSLTGSGANVLTF. The CDR3 coding sequence is TGCGCCAGCAGCCTGACAGGCTCTGGGGCCAACGTCCTGACTTTC.

The rearrangement uses TRBV5-4 and TRBJ1-1; 7 nucleotides match TRBD1. CDR3 length: 14 residues. The germline V gene has CDR1 SGHNT and CDR2 YYREEE (reference sequence). The V and J ends lost 6 bases and 0 bases, in that order; junction bases with no gene match: 5. The CDR3, as DNA: TGTGCCAGCAATCCGGGACAGATGAACACTGAAGCTTTCTTT. This translates into CASNPGQMNTEAFF.

This chain links TRBV27 with TRBJ2-1; possible D gene TRBD2, 6 bases. The ends were cut back, 4 bases at V and 6 bases at J, with 16 bases in the middle. There are 15 residues in the CDR3. Germline assignment: CDR1 MNHEY and CDR2 SMNVEV (reference sequence). CDR3 loop: CASSSRDFQPNEQFF. The CDR3 DNA follows: TGTGCCAGCAGTTCCCGGGACTTCCAACCCAATGAGCAGTTCTTC.

The V gene is TRBV5-4, the J gene TRBJ2-1, with D unclear. The germline CDR1 and CDR2 sequences are SGHNT and YYREEE (reference sequence). There are 13 residues in the CDR3. V dropped 4 bases and J dropped 5 bases, with 10 bases sitting between them. The CDR3 reads CASSRNTDNEQFF. In DNA form, the CDR3 reads TGTGCCAGCAGCCGAAATACAGACAATGAGCAGTTCTTC.

The chain links TRBV7-9 to TRBJ2-7, with TRBD2 identical over 8 bases. After removal of 10 bases from V and 3 bases from J, the junction contained 8 bases not matched to a gene. This CDR3 is built from 13 residues. CDR1 and CDR2 from the germline V gene are SEHNR and FQNEAQ (reference sequence). The CDR3, as DNA: TGTGCCACGGGAGGGGTAAGGATCTACGAGCAGTACTTC. This gives the protein CATGGVRIYEQYF.

This clone was recorded once. V is TRBV4-1 and J is TRBJ1-3; TRBD1 is a possible D gene (6 bases). The CDR3 runs to 15 residues. Germline V gene lookup returns CDR1 MGHRA and CDR2 YSYEKL. Between the trimmed V and J ends, which lost 1 base and 1 base, there was a span of 8 bases. The CDR3 DNA reads as TGCGCCAGCAGCCAAGCGACAGGTTCTGGAAACACCATATATTTT. Protein sequence: CASSQATGSGNTIYF.

The chain links TRBV6-1 to TRBJ2-7; 11 bases are shared with TRBD1. The CDR3 consists of 18 residues. The V gene end was trimmed by 4 bases and the J gene end by 4 bases; junction bases not matched to a gene: 15. Germline-derived CDR1 and CDR2 are MNHNS and SASEGT. CDR3 amino acids: CASSVWTGGQDTFYEQYF. In DNA form, the CDR3 reads TGTGCCAGCAGTGTGTGGACAGGGGGCCAAGATACCTTTTACGAGCAGTACTTC.

This rearrangement joins TRBV7-3 to TRBJ1-5; the match to TRBD1 covers 9 bases. In germline, CDR1 is SGHTA, CDR2 FQGTGA. The length of the CDR3 is 19 residues. The junction had 18 bases not matched to a gene; V was cut back by 2 bases and J by 7 bases. The CDR3 region is CASSLYRGTRHRGLQPQHF. The CDR3 nucleotides are TGTGCCAGCAGCTTATACCGGGGTACAAGACACAGGGGGCTCCAGCCCCAGCATTTT.

V usage is TRBV7-2 and J usage is TRBJ2-7; 8 bases are shared with TRBD2. After removal of 1 base from V and 2 bases from J, the junction contained 10 bases not matched to a gene. The germline V gene has CDR1 SGHTA and CDR2 FQGNSA. The CDR3 extends over 17 amino acids. The CDR3, as DNA: TGTGCCAGCAGCTTAGGCCGGGCCGGGACTAGGACCTACGAGCAGTACTTC. This encodes CASSLGRAGTRTYEQYF.

The CDR3 DNA reads TGTGCCAGCAGGGACACCCTGTGGACCCAGTACTTC. Its translation is CASRDTLWTQYF. This sequence joins TRBV2 and TRBJ2-5, with D maybe TRBD1 (5 bases). The CDR3 has 12 amino acids. Germline V CDR1 and CDR2: SNHLY, FYNNEI. Trimming pared 6 bases from V and 7 bases from J, leaving 12 bases between.

The V call is TRBV6-5, the J call TRBJ1-2, with 10 bases matching TRBD1. With 4 bases clipped from V and 8 bases from J, the junction kept 13 bases outside the gene matches. From germline, CDR1 is MNHEY and CDR2 SVGAGI. The CDR3 runs to 16 residues. The CDR3 DNA follows: TGTGCCAGCAGTTCAGAACGACAGGGGGCGCGAAGGGGCTACACCTTC. Its translation: CASSSERQGARRGYTF.

V is TRBV19 and J is TRBJ1-5; D is unresolved. CDR1 is LNHDA and CDR2 is SQIVND in the germline V gene (reference sequence). V gave up 3 bases and J gave up 1 base, with 10 bases separating them. The CDR3 is 15 residues long. The CDR3 region is CASSMTDYSNQPQHF. The CDR3 bases are TGTGCCAGTAGTATGACTGATTACAGCAATCAGCCCCAGCATTTT.

V gene TRBV4-3 combines with J gene TRBJ1-1; 8 nucleotides match TRBD1. Germline-derived CDR1 and CDR2 are LGHNA and YSLEER. The CDR3 covers 16 residues. The ends lost 4 bases at V and 2 bases at J; junction bases unmatched: 9. DNA for the CDR3: TGCGCCAGCAGCCTCAGACAGGGGTTAGGCAACACTGAAGCTTTCTTT. Amino acids: CASSLRQGLGNTEAFF.

This chain's CDR3 is CASSRPGLTGNTIYF. CDR3 DNA sequence: TGTGCCAGCAGCCGACCGGGTTTAACTGGAAACACCATATATTTT. The chain is built from TRBV7-8 and TRBJ1-3; D gene ambiguous. The V end lost 5 bases, the J end lost 2 bases, and 13 bases lay between the germline ends. This CDR3 spans 15 amino acids. Per the germline V gene, CDR1 is SGHVS and CDR2 is FQNEAQ.

V is TRBV7-9 and J is TRBJ2-7; D is ambiguous. The germline gives CDR1 SEHNR, CDR2 FQNEAQ (reference sequence). Trimming took off 5 bases at V and 2 bases at J, with 7 bases between the two ends. The CDR3 consists of 12 residues. Here the CDR3 DNA reads TGTGCCAGCAGCCTTAGTACCTACGAGCAGTACTTC. This encodes CASSLSTYEQYF.

The CDR3 sequence: CASRRGGVGYGYTF. The CDR3 nucleotides read TGTGCCAGCCGGCGGGGAGGTGTGGGTTATGGCTACACCTTC. The chain has TRBV2 and TRBJ1-2; D is ambiguous. The germline V gene has CDR1 SNHLY and CDR2 FYNNEI. Deletions cut 8 bases from V and 5 bases from J, with 18 bases between. This CDR3 is 14 amino acids long.